The source of this T cell receptor (beta chain) is a study of T cells after posttransplantation cyclophosphamide (dated by TCRdb to the mid-2010s). Study-level background: Using TRB sequencing, the study followed how the T cell repertoire rebuilt after myeloablative bone marrow transplantation with posttransplantation cyclophosphamide given as GVHD prophylaxis. In 3 patients, up to about 3 additional blood samples taken between 2 and 5.2 years after transplant also underwent TRB sequencing, as did pretransplant blood from 4 patients. Antigen receptor sequencing was done on samples from about 34 PTCy-treated patients and from some 15 related bone marrow donors of those patients. Because TRA and TRB clonality correlated tightly in 8 to 10 samples, the subsequent TCR analyses were limited to TRB only. Public TRB sequences were queried against a database of over 3,600 sequences associated with responses to pathogens, tumor antigens, self-antigens and alloantigens. Blood from every one of the 34 PTCy patients who had 1-year posttransplant specimens underwent TRB sequencing. Points the paper makes about the study in general: At 1-2 months, donor-recipient similarity was low but rose over the first year, and the later blood repertoires were often dominated by donor CD8+ memory clones. The TRB repertoires of T cells infiltrating skin or the GI tract showed only limited overlap with the TRB repertoires found in blood. Across around 48 patients, recipient CMV seropositivity and CMV reactivation were highly associated with TRB clonality; PTCy diversity was similar to CNI/methotrexate controls.

TRB sequencing used genomic DNA with the immunoSEQ assay at survey resolution or the hsTCRB kit. The study's processing was this. The immunoSEQ software was used for initial read processing, and the LymphoSeq R package was used for repertoire analyses. Clonality was computed as 1 minus normalized Shannon entropy; Gini coefficient was also calculated for each TRB dataset. Phenotypes of unsorted samples were inferred by mapping TRB sequences from sorted subsets of the recipient or donor onto unsorted samples of the same recipient. TCRdb carries this immuneACCESS record with in-frame sequences only. Its versions omit some clonotypes, under half of them owing to an unresolved V gene in the studies checked, with the rest unexplained. V, J and clone size were drawn from that table, and D and trimming were deduced from the DNA. The sample contains 31,000 or so clones, around 90% of them found a single time. Around 0.1% of the sample rests with the top ten.

Naive T cells were defined as viable CD3+CD4+ or CD3+CD8+ cells that were CCR7+CD45RA+CD45RO-CD95-CD27+CD28+. Peripheral blood samples were provided by related bone marrow donors on the day of marrow donation. Peripheral blood and bone marrow mononuclear cells were isolated by Ficoll-Hypaque density centrifugation and cryopreserved. CD4+ and CD8+ T cells, including naive and memory subsets, were sorted by FACS using a FACSAria II. About this clone itself: What this receptor recognizes is not known. It has no much larger one-base neighbor in the sample; base qualities were not kept.

Sequencing was performed on naive CD4+ T cells sorted from blood. This sequence was found in a young man in good health and a related stem cell transplant donor.

At the DNA level, the sequence is TGCGCCAGCAGCGATAGACGACAGGGGCATCCCTACGAGCAGTACTTC. Its protein is CASSDRRQGHPYEQYF. The rearranged segments are TRBV5-1 and TRBJ2-5; the central 8 bases match TRBD1. The better agreement between TRBJ2-7 and the DNA end casts doubt on the J call. According to the germline V gene, CDR1 reads SGHRS and CDR2 reads YFSETQ. The CDR3 starts with the cysteine, ends with the phenylalanine, and has 16 residues. Only the CDR3 DNA stays, 48 bases, in frame from base 1.